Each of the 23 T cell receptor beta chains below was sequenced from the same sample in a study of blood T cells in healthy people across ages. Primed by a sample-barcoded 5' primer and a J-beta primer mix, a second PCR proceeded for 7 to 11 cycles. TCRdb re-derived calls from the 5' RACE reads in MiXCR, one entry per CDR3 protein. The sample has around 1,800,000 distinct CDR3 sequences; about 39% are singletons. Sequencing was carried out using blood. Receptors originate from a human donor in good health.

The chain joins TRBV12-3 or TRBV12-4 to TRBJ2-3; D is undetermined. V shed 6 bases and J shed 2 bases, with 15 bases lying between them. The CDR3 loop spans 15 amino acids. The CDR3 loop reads CASREGRAYTDTQYF. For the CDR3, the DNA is TGTGCCAGCAGGGAAGGCCGAGCGTACACAGATACGCAGTATTTT.

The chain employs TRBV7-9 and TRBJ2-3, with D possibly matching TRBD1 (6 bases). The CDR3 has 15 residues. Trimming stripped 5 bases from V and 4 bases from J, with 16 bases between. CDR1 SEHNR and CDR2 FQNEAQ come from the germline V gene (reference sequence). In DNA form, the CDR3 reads TGTGCCAGCAGCCCCACCCCTAGACAGGCAGATACGCAGTATTTT. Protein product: CASSPTPRQADTQYF. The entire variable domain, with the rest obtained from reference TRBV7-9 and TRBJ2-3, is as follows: DTGVSQNPRHKITKRGQNVTFRCDPISEHNRLYWYRQTLGQGPEFLTYFQNEAQLEKSRLLSDRFSAERPKGSFSTLEIQRTEQGDSAMYLCASSPTPRQADTQYFGPGTRLTVL.

CDR3 in DNA: TGTGCCAGTAGTCGGGACCTCGAGTACAATGAGCAGTTCTTC. Its translation: CASSRDLEYNEQFF. V and J are TRBV19 and TRBJ2-1; D tentatively reads TRBD1 or TRBD2 (5 bases each). Trimming took off 5 bases at V and 4 bases at J, with 12 bases between the two ends. This CDR3 is built from 14 residues. Germline loops: CDR1 LNHDA, CDR2 SQIVND (reference sequence). The full variable domain, completed using reference TRBV19 and TRBJ2-1, is DGGITQSPKYLFRKEGQNVTLSCEQNLNHDAMYWYRQDPGQGLRLIYYSQIVNDFQKGDIAEGYSVSREKKESFPLTVTSAQKNPTAFYLCASSRDLEYNEQFFGPGTRLTVL.

CDR3 coding DNA: TGCAGTGCTAGGGCCGTGAACACTGAAGCTTTCTTT. Amino acid sequence: CSARAVNTEAFF. The rearrangement joins TRBV20-1 to TRBJ1-1; D unclear. The germline V gene has CDR1 DFQATT and CDR2 SNEGSKA (reference sequence). This CDR3 has 12 residues. Trimming cost V 3 bases and J 0 bases, with 5 bases left between them.

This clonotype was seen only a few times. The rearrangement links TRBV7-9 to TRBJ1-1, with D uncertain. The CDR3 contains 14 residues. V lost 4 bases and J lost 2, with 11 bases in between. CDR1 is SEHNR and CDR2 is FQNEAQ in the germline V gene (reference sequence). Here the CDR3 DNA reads TGTGCCAGCAGCTCTAGACGAAACAACACTGAAGCTTTCTTT. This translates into CASSSRRNNTEAFF. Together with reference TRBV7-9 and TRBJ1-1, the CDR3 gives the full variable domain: DTGVSQNPRHKITKRGQNVTFRCDPISEHNRLYWYRQTLGQGPEFLTYFQNEAQLEKSRLLSDRFSAERPKGSFSTLEIQRTEQGDSAMYLCASSSRRNNTEAFFGQGTRLTVV.

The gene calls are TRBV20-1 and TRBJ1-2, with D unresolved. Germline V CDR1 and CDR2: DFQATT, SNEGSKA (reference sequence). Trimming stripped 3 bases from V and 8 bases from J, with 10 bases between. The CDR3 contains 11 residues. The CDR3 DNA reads TGCAGTGCTAGTCTCACGCGAGGCTACACCTTC. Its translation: CSASLTRGYTF.

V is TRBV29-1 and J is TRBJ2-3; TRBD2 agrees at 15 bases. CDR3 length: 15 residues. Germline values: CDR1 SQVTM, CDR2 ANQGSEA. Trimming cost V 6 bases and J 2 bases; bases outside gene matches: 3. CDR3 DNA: TGCAGCGTGGGGACTAGCGGGGGGCACACAGATACGCAGTATTTT. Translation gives CSVGTSGGHTDTQYF.

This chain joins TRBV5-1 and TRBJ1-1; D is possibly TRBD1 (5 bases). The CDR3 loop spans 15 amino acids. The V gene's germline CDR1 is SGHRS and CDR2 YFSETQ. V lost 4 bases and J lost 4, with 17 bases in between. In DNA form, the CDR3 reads TGCGCCAGCAGCCTCCAGGGTCTGGCTCGCACTGAAGCTTTCTTT. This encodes CASSLQGLARTEAFF. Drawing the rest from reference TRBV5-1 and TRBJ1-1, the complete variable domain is KAGVTQTPRYLIKTRGQQVTLSCSPISGHRSVSWYQQTPGQGLQFLFEYFSETQRNKGNFPGRFSGRQFSNSRSEMNVSTLELGDSALYLCASSLQGLARTEAFFGQGTRLTVV.

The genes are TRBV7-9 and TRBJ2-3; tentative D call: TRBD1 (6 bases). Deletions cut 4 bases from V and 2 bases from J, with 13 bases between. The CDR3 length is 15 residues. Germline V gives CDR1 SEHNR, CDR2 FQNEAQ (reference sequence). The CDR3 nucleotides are TGTGCCAGCAGCTCCCCAGGGGCCACCACAGATACGCAGTATTTT. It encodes CASSSPGATTDTQYF.

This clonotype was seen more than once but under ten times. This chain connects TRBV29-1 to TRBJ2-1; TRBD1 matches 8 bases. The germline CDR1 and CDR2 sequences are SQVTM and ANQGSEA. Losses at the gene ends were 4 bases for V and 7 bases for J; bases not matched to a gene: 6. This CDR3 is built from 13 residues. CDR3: CSVGTGYGNEQFF. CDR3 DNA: TGCAGCGTTGGGACAGGGTACGGTAATGAGCAGTTCTTC.

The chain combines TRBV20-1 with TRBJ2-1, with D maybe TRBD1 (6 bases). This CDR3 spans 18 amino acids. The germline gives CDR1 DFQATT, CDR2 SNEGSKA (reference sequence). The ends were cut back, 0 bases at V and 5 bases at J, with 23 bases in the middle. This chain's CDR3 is CSARDHYLATGRDNEQFF. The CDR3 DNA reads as TGCAGTGCTAGAGATCATTACTTGGCGACAGGTCGGGACAATGAGCAGTTCTTC.

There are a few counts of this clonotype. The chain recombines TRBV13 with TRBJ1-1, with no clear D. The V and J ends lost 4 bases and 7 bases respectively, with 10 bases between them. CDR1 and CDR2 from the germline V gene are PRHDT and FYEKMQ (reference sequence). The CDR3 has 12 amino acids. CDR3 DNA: TGTGCCAGCAGCTGGGGAGCAGGTGAAGCTTTCTTT. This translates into CASSWGAGEAFF. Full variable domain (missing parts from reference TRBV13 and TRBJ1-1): AAGVIQSPRHLIKEKRETATLKCYPIPRHDTVYWYQQGPGQDPQFLISFYEKMQSDKGSIPDRFSAQQFSDYHSELNMSSLELGDSALYFCASSWGAGEAFFGQGTRLTVV.

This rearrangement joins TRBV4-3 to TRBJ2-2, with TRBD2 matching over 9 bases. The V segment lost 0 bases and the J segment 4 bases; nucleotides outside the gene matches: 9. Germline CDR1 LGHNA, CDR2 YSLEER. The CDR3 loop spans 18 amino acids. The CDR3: CASSQDNSAGGRTGELFF. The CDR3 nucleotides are TGCGCCAGCAGCCAAGATAACTCAGCGGGGGGACGCACCGGGGAGCTGTTTTTT.

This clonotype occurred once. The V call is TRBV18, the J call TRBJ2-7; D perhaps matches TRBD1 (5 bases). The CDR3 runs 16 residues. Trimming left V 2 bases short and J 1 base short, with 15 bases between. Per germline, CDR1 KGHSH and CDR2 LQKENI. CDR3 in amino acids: CASSPWIRTGSYEQYF. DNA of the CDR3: TGTGCCAGCTCACCATGGATTCGAACAGGATCCTACGAGCAGTACTTC. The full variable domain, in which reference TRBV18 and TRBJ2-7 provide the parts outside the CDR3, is NAGVMQNPRHLVRRRGQEARLRCSPMKGHSHVYWYRQLPEEGLKFMVYLQKENIIDESGMPKERFSAEFPKEGPSILRIQQVVRGDSAAYFCASSPWIRTGSYEQYFGPGTRLTVT.

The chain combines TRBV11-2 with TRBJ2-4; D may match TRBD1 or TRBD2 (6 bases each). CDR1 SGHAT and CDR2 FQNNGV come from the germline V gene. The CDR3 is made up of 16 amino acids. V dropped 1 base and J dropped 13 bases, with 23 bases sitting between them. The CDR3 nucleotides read TGTGCCAGCAGCTTAGGATCTCAGGGGTCGGGAGACGTGCAGTACTTC. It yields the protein CASSLGSQGSGDVQYF.

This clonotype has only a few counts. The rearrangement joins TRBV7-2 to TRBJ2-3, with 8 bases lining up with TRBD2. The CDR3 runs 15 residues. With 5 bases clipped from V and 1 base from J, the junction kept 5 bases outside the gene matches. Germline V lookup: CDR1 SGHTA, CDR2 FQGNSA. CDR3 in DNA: TGTGCCAGCAGCCTTAGCGGGGTCCGCACAGATACGCAGTATTTT. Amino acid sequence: CASSLSGVRTDTQYF.

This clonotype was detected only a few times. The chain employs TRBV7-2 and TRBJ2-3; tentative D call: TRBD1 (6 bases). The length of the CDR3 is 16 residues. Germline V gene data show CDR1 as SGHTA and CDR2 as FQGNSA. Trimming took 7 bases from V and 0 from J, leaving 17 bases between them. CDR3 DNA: TGTGCCAGCATTTTTCAGGGGCTCTCTAGCACAGATACGCAGTATTTT. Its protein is CASIFQGLSSTDTQYF.

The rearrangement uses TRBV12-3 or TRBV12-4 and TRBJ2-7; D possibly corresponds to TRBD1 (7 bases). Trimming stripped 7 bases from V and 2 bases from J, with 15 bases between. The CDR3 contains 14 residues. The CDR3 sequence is CASTEQGRTYEQYF. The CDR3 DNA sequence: TGTGCCAGCACCGAACAGGGGAGGACCTACGAGCAGTACTTC.

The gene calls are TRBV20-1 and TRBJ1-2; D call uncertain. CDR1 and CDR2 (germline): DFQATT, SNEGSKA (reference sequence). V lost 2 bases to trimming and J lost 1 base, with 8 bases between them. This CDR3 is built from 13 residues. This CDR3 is CSARPDLNYGYTF. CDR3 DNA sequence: TGCAGTGCTAGACCAGACCTTAACTATGGCTACACCTTC.

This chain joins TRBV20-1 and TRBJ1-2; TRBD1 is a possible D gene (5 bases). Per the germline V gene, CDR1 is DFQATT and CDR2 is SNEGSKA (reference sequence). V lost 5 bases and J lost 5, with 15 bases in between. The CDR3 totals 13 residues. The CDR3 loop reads CSAGSSKGYGYTF. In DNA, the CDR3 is TGCAGTGCTGGGTCCTCAAAGGGGTATGGCTACACCTTC.

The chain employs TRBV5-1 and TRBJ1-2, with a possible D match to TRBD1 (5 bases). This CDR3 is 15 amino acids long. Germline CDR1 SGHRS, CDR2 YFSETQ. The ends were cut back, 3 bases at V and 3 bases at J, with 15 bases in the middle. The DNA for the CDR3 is TGCGCCAGCAGCTCACCTGAGGGAGGGGACTATGGCTACACCTTC. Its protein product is CASSSPEGGDYGYTF.

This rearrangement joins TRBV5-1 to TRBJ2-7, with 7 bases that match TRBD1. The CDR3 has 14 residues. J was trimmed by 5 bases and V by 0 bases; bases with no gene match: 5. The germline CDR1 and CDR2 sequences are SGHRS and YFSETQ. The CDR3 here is CASSLDNRGNEQYF. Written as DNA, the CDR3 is TGCGCCAGCAGCTTGGACAACAGGGGCAACGAGCAGTACTTC.

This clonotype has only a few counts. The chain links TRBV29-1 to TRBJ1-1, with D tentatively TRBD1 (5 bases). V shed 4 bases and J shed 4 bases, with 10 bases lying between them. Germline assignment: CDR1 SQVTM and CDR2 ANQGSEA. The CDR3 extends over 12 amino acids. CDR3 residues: CSVGVTGTEAFF. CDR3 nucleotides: TGCAGCGTTGGGGTCACAGGCACTGAAGCTTTCTTT.